This is a list of T cell receptor beta chains from one sample in a study of blood T cell repertoires in COVID-19. Profiling relied on immunoSEQ multiplex PCR, and the TCRdb table lists in-frame clones only, not all of them. The table has 200,000 to 250,000 clones, roughly 85% seen once. Sequenced input: peripheral blood. These receptors came from a woman younger than 35 with acute or convalescent COVID-19. The CDR3 runs from the conserved cysteine through the conserved F or W. Fields, in order: clone size, J gene, D gene, V gene, CDR3 protein, CDR3 DNA. The D gene is left open where the match is weak. Expanded clones get a size class; other rows say once, few or many, or leave the size out.

size: -; J: TRBJ1-4; D: -; V: TRBV28; CDR3: CASSFKGGNEKLFF; DNA: TGTGCCAGCAGTTTTAAGGGGGGGAATGAAAAACTGTTTTTT
size: few; J: TRBJ2-2; D: -; V: TRBV6-4; CDR3: CASSDSPTGELFF; DNA: TGTGCCAGCAGTGACTCTCCGACCGGGGAGCTGTTTTTT
size: -; J: TRBJ2-1; D: TRBD1; V: TRBV19; CDR3: CASSATRGLGNEQFF; DNA: TGTGCCAGTAGTGCAACAAGGGGGCTGGGGAATGAGCAGTTCTTC
size: -; J: TRBJ2-7; D: -; V: TRBV27; CDR3: CASRPRGSLSYEQYF; DNA: TGTGCCAGCAGACCTCGCGGGTCCCTCTCCTACGAGCAGTACTTC
size: once; J: TRBJ1-4; D: -; V: TRBV28; CDR3: CASSLGFRGWPGKLFF; DNA: TGTGCCAGCAGCCTCGGTTTCCGGGGGTGGCCGGGCAAACTGTTTTTT
size: -; J: TRBJ2-1; D: TRBD2; V: TRBV6-5; CDR3: CASLLAGGQNEQFF; DNA: TGTGCCAGCCTCCTAGCGGGAGGTCAAAATGAGCAGTTCTTC
size: once; J: TRBJ1-6; D: TRBD1; V: TRBV19; CDR3: CASSHTGTGERSPLHF; DNA: TGTGCCAGTAGTCATACCGGGACAGGGGAGAGATCACCCCTCCACTTT
size: -; J: TRBJ1-5; D: -; V: TRBV9; CDR3: CASSVSGTSDQPQHF; DNA: TGTGCCAGCAGCGTAAGTGGGACTTCGGATCAGCCCCAGCATTTT
size: -; J: TRBJ2-7; D: TRBD2; V: TRBV2; CDR3: CASIGSGSSYEQYF; DNA: TGTGCCAGCATAGGTAGCGGGAGCTCCTACGAGCAGTACTTC
size: few; J: TRBJ2-3; D: TRBD1; V: TRBV12-3/TRBV12-4; CDR3: CASRDRHTDTQYF; DNA: TGTGCCAGCCGGGACAGGCACACAGATACGCAGTATTTT
size: -; J: TRBJ1-2; D: -; V: TRBV4-3; CDR3: CASSQEDSPNYGYTF; DNA: TGCGCCAGCAGCCAAGAAGACAGCCCTAACTATGGCTACACCTTC
size: -; J: TRBJ1-1; D: -; V: TRBV7-9; CDR3: CASSSEGRLNTEAFF; DNA: TGTGCCAGCAGCTCGGAGGGGCGGCTGAACACTGAAGCTTTCTTT
size: -; J: TRBJ2-1; D: TRBD2; V: TRBV5-1; CDR3: CASSQIMTSGINEQFF; DNA: TGCGCCAGCAGCCAGATAATGACTAGCGGGATCAATGAGCAGTTCTTC
size: -; J: TRBJ2-1; D: TRBD2; V: TRBV5-6; CDR3: CASRTSGRAYEQFF; DNA: TGTGCCAGCAGGACTAGCGGGAGGGCCTATGAGCAGTTCTTC
size: once; J: TRBJ2-2; D: TRBD2; V: TRBV6-1; CDR3: CASSEGGSGRGTGELFF; DNA: TGTGCCAGCAGTGAAGGGGGTAGCGGGAGGGGCACCGGGGAGCTGTTTTTT
size: -; J: TRBJ2-3; D: -; V: TRBV18; CDR3: CASSPRGRATSDTQYF; DNA: TGTGCCAGCTCCCCCAGGGGTAGGGCCACATCTGATACGCAGTATTTT
size: -; J: TRBJ2-1; D: TRBD2; V: TRBV5-1; CDR3: CASSLLAGGTYEQFF; DNA: TGCGCCAGCAGCTTGTTGGCGGGAGGCACCTATGAGCAGTTCTTC
size: few; J: TRBJ1-3; D: TRBD1; V: TRBV6-6; CDR3: CASKGGQGNSGNTIYF; DNA: TGTGCCAGCAAAGGAGGACAGGGTAACTCTGGAAACACCATATATTTT
size: many; J: TRBJ2-2; D: TRBD2; V: TRBV29-1; CDR3: CSVRGRAPTGELFF; DNA: TGCAGCGTTCGTGGGAGGGCCCCCACCGGGGAGCTGTTTTTT
size: -; J: TRBJ2-5; D: TRBD2; V: TRBV5-6; CDR3: CASSHGPSGRETQYF; DNA: TGTGCCAGCAGCCATGGTCCTAGCGGGAGGGAGACCCAGTACTTC
size: -; J: TRBJ2-3; D: -; V: TRBV3-1/TRBV3-2; CDR3: CASSQGDWADTQYF; DNA: TGTGCCAGCAGCCAGGGGGACTGGGCAGATACGCAGTATTTT
size: -; J: TRBJ2-7; D: -; V: TRBV6-6; CDR3: CASSYSTGEQYF; DNA: TGTGCCAGCAGTTACTCGACGGGAGAGCAGTACTTC
size: once; J: TRBJ2-7; D: TRBD2; V: TRBV2; CDR3: CASTPKGTSGSSYEQYF; DNA: TGTGCCAGCACCCCAAAGGGGACTAGCGGGAGCTCCTACGAGCAGTACTTC
size: -; J: TRBJ2-2; D: -; V: TRBV27; CDR3: CASSLRQGSTGELFF; DNA: TGTGCCAGCAGTTTACGCCAGGGATCCACCGGGGAGCTGTTTTTT
size: -; J: TRBJ1-1; D: TRBD1; V: TRBV19; CDR3: CASSIAQGVDTEAFF; DNA: TGTGCCAGTAGTATCGCCCAGGGGGTAGACACTGAAGCTTTCTTT
size: -; J: TRBJ2-5; D: -; V: TRBV27; CDR3: CASSLRWAGARETQYF; DNA: TGTGCCAGCAGTTTACGATGGGCGGGGGCCCGAGAGACCCAGTACTTC
size: -; J: TRBJ2-1; D: -; V: TRBV7-9; CDR3: CASSLVDGIYNEQFF; DNA: TGTGCCAGCAGCTTAGTGGACGGGATATACAATGAGCAGTTCTTC